This T cell receptor (beta chain) was captured in a study of beta chain features in type 1 diabetes. Study-level background: Across every sample, almost 110,000,000 sorted cells were examined in total.

This CDR3 contains 15 residues. Trimming took off 6 bases at V and 2 bases at J, with 11 bases between the two ends. Germline V CDR1 and CDR2: SGHNT, YENEEA. Every single donor gave one heparinised blood draw, and these averaged roughly 120 mL. Via CD45RO/CCR7/CD25/CD127/CD95/CD27, cells of the CD4+ naive, central memory, regulatory and stem cell-like memory subsets were sorted. What was sequenced were expressed TCRB transcripts, since all of the isolated RNA had been reverse transcribed. The assay was immunoSEQ multiplex PCR, and TCRdb's table has in-frame clones only and misses some. Altogether 500,000 to 650,000 clones are present, around an eighth being singletons, with the ten largest covering over 0.1%. Overall study results and limits: People with Type 1 diabetes carried modestly yet significantly shorter TCRB CDR3s in all four CD4+ subsets. Whether TCRB rearrangement is influenced by HLA type went unresolved here.

A word on this clone: Its antigen is unidentified.

The sequence came from a man aged 25 to 40 with type 1 diabetes. This sequence joins TRBV11-3 and TRBJ2-6, with a tentative D call TRBD1 (6 bases). The sample was naive CD4+ T cells from blood. CDR3 nucleotide sequence: TGTGCCAGCAGACAAACAGGGACTGGGGCCAACGTCCTGACTTTC. This codes for CASRQTGTGANVLTF.